The next 22 T cell receptor beta chains were all read from a single sample in a study of blood T cells in healthy people across ages. PCR was performed a second time for about 6 to 12 cycles using a sample-barcoded 5' primer and a J-beta primer mix. MiXCR, run by TCRdb on the 5' RACE reads, gives a single entry per CDR3 protein. The data show fewer than 1.5 million distinct CDR3 sequences, about 40% seen once. Input material: blood. These receptors were collected from a woman between 18 and 29 years old in good health.

This clonotype showed up just a few times. V gene TRBV5-1 combines with J gene TRBJ2-3; 9 bases fit TRBD1. V dropped 2 bases and J dropped 0; count of bases not matched to a gene: 4. The CDR3 consists of 16 residues. Germline V gives CDR1 SGHRS, CDR2 YFSETQ. The CDR3 DNA reads as TGCGCCAGCAGCTTACAGGGGGCTACTAGCACAGATACGCAGTATTTT. It is translated as CASSLQGATSTDTQYF.

V and J are TRBV7-6 and TRBJ1-2; 8 bases match TRBD1. The CDR3 spans 12 residues. Germline CDR1 SGHVS, CDR2 FNYEAQ. With V trimmed by 6 bases and J by 7 bases, 4 bases remained unmatched. CDR3 in amino acids: CASSTTGAGYTF. As DNA, the CDR3 is TGTGCCAGCAGTACGACAGGGGCTGGCTACACCTTC.

This rearrangement joins TRBV2 to TRBJ2-5, with TRBD1 matching 10 bases. The germline gives CDR1 SNHLY, CDR2 FYNNEI. V gave up 4 bases and J gave up 5 bases; unmatched junction bases: 13. The CDR3 runs 17 residues. The CDR3 here is CASSGINGQGEWETQYF. DNA for the CDR3: TGTGCCAGCAGTGGCATTAACGGACAGGGGGAGTGGGAGACCCAGTACTTC.

The rearrangement uses TRBV9 and TRBJ2-3; D may correspond to TRBD1 or TRBD2 (6 bases each). Germline loops: CDR1 SGDLS, CDR2 YYNGEE. Trimming pared 4 bases from V and 6 bases from J, leaving 15 bases between. The CDR3 is 14 residues long. CDR3 region: CASSPRGDKDTQYF. The CDR3 bases are TGTGCCAGCAGCCCTAGGGGGGACAAGGATACGCAGTATTTT.

The chain links TRBV4-1 to TRBJ2-4, with 12 nucleotides matching TRBD1. The better agreement between TRBJ2-7 and the DNA end casts doubt on the J call. Germline V gives CDR1 MGHRA, CDR2 YSYEKL. The CDR3 extends over 16 amino acids. In DNA, the CDR3 is TGCGCCAGCAGCCACGCTTCGGGGACAGGGGGCGGCGAGCAGTACTTC. Encoded protein: CASSHASGTGGGEQYF.

This clonotype was detected a few times. The chain's CDR3 is CASSYSGGVTDTQYF. In DNA, the CDR3 is TGTGCCAGCAGTTACTCGGGGGGGGTGACAGATACGCAGTATTTT. The chain links TRBV6-5 to TRBJ2-3; 7 nucleotides agree with TRBD2. Germline-derived CDR1 and CDR2 are MNHEY and SVGAGI. The CDR3 spans 15 residues. After removal of 0 bases from V and 3 bases from J, the junction contained 3 bases not matched to a gene.

As for this clonotype: A much larger clone differs by one base, so this may be a read error. The J gene is TRBJ2-1, the V gene TRBV20-1; D may be TRBD2 (6 bases). CDR1 DFQATT and CDR2 SNEGSKA come from the germline V gene (reference sequence). CDR3 length equals 14 residues. V lost 1 base, J lost 3 bases, and 10 bases lay in between. The CDR3 sequence: CSARALAYYNEQFF. CDR3 coding DNA: TGCAGTGCTAGAGCGCTAGCGTACTACAATGAGCAGTTCTTC.

V gene TRBV7-2 combines with J gene TRBJ2-4; 9 bases agree with TRBD2. V gave up 5 bases and J gave up 15 bases; unmatched junction bases: 8. This CDR3 has 12 amino acids. The germline V gene has CDR1 SGHTA and CDR2 FQGNSA. The CDR3 DNA follows: TGTGCCAGCAGCCTATTGACTAGCGGTTTGTACTTC. Protein product: CASSLLTSGLYF.

This clonotype was detected only once. The chain joins TRBV6-1 to TRBJ2-5; the D gene could be TRBD1 or TRBD2 (6 bases each). The V and J ends lost 7 bases and 9 bases respectively, with 27 bases between them. Germline V gene data show CDR1 as MNHNS and CDR2 as SASEGT. CDR3 length: 16 residues. The CDR3 loop reads CASIKQPGHPEGPQYF. The CDR3 bases are TGTGCCAGCATCAAACAACCGGGACACCCGGAGGGGCCCCAGTACTTC.

This chain uses TRBV2 with TRBJ2-7, with TRBD2 identical over 14 bases. V dropped 4 bases and J dropped 10; count of bases not matched to a gene: 15. The CDR3 totals 17 residues. Per the germline V gene, CDR1 is SNHLY and CDR2 is FYNNEI. The CDR3 protein is CASSVPLTSGGEEAQYF. The CDR3 nucleotides are TGTGCCAGCAGTGTTCCCCTGACTAGCGGGGGGGAAGAGGCCCAGTACTTC.

The chain has TRBV21-1 and TRBJ1-2. TRBV21-1 is marked as a pseudogene. CDR3 length: 17 amino acids. CDR3 sequence: CASSKYPLGPSPYGYTF. CDR3 DNA: TGTGCCAGCAGCAAATATCCCTTAGGACCGTCACCCTATGGCTACACCTTC.

This chain joins TRBV4-1 and TRBJ1-5; D possibly corresponds to TRBD1 (5 bases). The CDR3 totals 18 residues. With 0 bases removed from V and 4 bases from J, the gap between germline ends came to 19 bases. CDR1 MGHRA and CDR2 YSYEKL come from the germline V gene. The CDR3 nucleotides are TGCGCCAGCAGCCAAGAGATTCAACAGGAGTTACTTAATCAGCCCCAGCATTTT. Amino acid sequence: CASSQEIQQELLNQPQHF.

This clonotype turned up a few times. The V call is TRBV10-3, the J call TRBJ2-4, with 8 bases matching TRBD2. CDR3 size: 16 residues. From germline, CDR1 is ENHRY and CDR2 SYGVKD. V lost 8 bases and J lost 0; bases outside the gene matches: 9. CDR3: CAIAQAGVEAKNIQYF. The CDR3 DNA is TGTGCCATCGCACAAGCGGGAGTGGAAGCCAAAAACATTCAGTACTTC.

V is TRBV28 and J is TRBJ2-2; D is possibly TRBD2 (7 bases). The V and J ends lost 8 bases and 5 bases respectively, with 15 bases between them. The CDR3 covers 14 residues. Germline V gene lookup returns CDR1 MDHEN and CDR2 SYDVKM. CDR3 amino acids: CASFIGGGTGELFF. The CDR3 region has the DNA TGTGCCAGCTTCATAGGGGGGGGGACCGGGGAGCTGTTTTTT. The whole variable domain, filled in from reference TRBV28 and TRBJ2-2, reads DVKVTQSSRYLVKRTGEKVFLECVQDMDHENMFWYRQDPGLGLRLIYFSYDVKMKEKGDIPEGYSVSREKKERFSLILESASTNQTSMYLCASFIGGGTGELFFGEGSRLTVL.

This clonotype was counted only a few times. For the CDR3, the DNA is TGCGCCAGCAGCCAAGGGGTCAGCGGGGGGACCTACGAGCAGTACTTC. It specifies CASSQGVSGGTYEQYF. The chain employs TRBV4-1 and TRBJ2-7; 9 nucleotides agree with TRBD2. The CDR3 length is 16 residues. Losses at the gene ends were 1 base for V and 2 bases for J; bases not matched to a gene: 6. The germline V gene has CDR1 MGHRA and CDR2 YSYEKL.

This clonotype appeared a few times. The gene calls are TRBV12-3 or TRBV12-4 and TRBJ2-7, with 9 bases matching TRBD2. V lost 6 bases to trimming and J lost 4 bases; unmatched junction nucleotides: 10. This CDR3 region has 15 residues. The CDR3 protein is CASSPGLAGIYEQYF. The DNA for the CDR3 is TGTGCCAGCAGCCCTGGGCTAGCGGGAATATACGAGCAGTACTTC.

This rearrangement joins TRBV9 to TRBJ2-5, with D maybe TRBD1 (5 bases). Per the germline V gene, CDR1 is SGDLS and CDR2 is YYNGEE. The length of the CDR3 is 15 residues. V shed 0 bases and J shed 5 bases, with 14 bases lying between them. The CDR3 DNA is TGTGCCAGCAGCGTAGGAGTAGGGGCGCGGGAGACCCAGTACTTC. Amino acids: CASSVGVGARETQYF.

This rearrangement joins TRBV9 to TRBJ2-7; TRBD1 aligns across 7 bases. The DNA end is a closer match to TRBJ2-5, so the J assignment may be wrong. The CDR3 is 15 amino acids. Germline lookup yields CDR1 SGDLS and CDR2 YYNGEE. DNA of the CDR3: TGTGCCAGCAGCGTAGCACTAGGGGGCGGGGAGACCCAGTACTTC. It yields the protein CASSVALGGGETQYF.

This clonotype was seen more than once but under ten times. This rearrangement joins TRBV3-1 to TRBJ2-1; the match to TRBD2 covers 9 bases. V lost 0 bases and J lost 5; bases outside the gene matches: 5. CDR1 and CDR2 (germline): LGHDT, YNNKEL (reference sequence). The CDR3 totals 16 residues. The CDR3 loop is CASSQDLTSGHNEQFF. The DNA of the CDR3 is TGTGCCAGCAGCCAAGATTTGACTAGCGGTCACAATGAGCAGTTCTTC.

V usage is TRBV6-4 and J usage is TRBJ1-5; no clear D. The CDR3 has 13 amino acids. Between the trimmed V and J ends, which lost 5 bases and 3 bases, there was a span of 8 bases. The germline CDR1 and CDR2 sequences are MRHNA and SNTAGT. CDR3 sequence: CASSSTLNQPQHF. CDR3 nucleotides: TGTGCCAGCAGTTCCACGCTCAATCAGCCCCAGCATTTT.

The CDR3 region is CSASIAGTYEQYF. The CDR3 DNA reads TGCAGTGCTAGTATCGCGGGAACCTACGAGCAGTACTTC. J is TRBJ2-7 and V is TRBV20-1; D is possibly TRBD2 (6 bases). The CDR3 contains 13 residues. Trimming removed 3 bases from V and 2 bases from J, with 11 bases in between. Germline loops: CDR1 DFQATT, CDR2 SNEGSKA (reference sequence).

V and J are TRBV25-1 and TRBJ2-7, with 10 nucleotides matching TRBD1. With V trimmed by 3 bases and J by 6 bases, 11 bases remained unmatched. Germline V gene lookup returns CDR1 MGHDK and CDR2 SYGVNS. This CDR3 comprises 16 residues. DNA of the CDR3: TGTGCCAGCAGTGATGGGGGACAGGGGTCTCTATTCGAGCAGTACTTC. This translates into CASSDGGQGSLFEQYF.